Each of the 32 T cell receptor beta chains below was sequenced from the same sample in a study of prognosis after radiotherapy for stage I lung cancer. The TCR beta CDR3 region was amplified from genomic DNA, with two rounds of multiplex PCR being used for the amplification. Primers targeting each individual TRBV and TRBJ gene were applied in first-round PCR. MiXCR, applied by TCRdb to the multiplex PCR reads, yields one record per CDR3 protein. The sample records some 16,000 distinct CDR3 sequences, approximately 28% being singletons. The sample was PBMCs, taken before or after stereotactic body radiation therapy (not recorded which). The source is a donor over 45 with non-small cell lung cancer.

This clonotype has at least ten counts. The chain links TRBV20-1 to TRBJ2-3; 7 bases fit TRBD2. In germline, CDR1 is DFQATT, CDR2 SNEGSKA (reference sequence). Losses at the gene ends were 7 bases for V and 3 bases for J; bases not matched to a gene: 10. The length of the CDR3 is 14 residues. CDR3 protein: CSVGGGRVTDTQYF. The CDR3, as DNA: TGCAGTGTTGGGGGGGGGAGAGTGACAGATACGCAGTATTTT.

In its sample, this clonotype was seen many times. J is TRBJ1-2 and V is TRBV28, with a tentative D call TRBD1 (6 bases). The CDR3 runs 16 residues. Trimming removed 5 bases from V and 1 base from J, with 17 bases in between. Per the germline V gene, CDR1 is MDHEN and CDR2 is SYDVKM. CDR3 loop: CASSPRTALLNYGYTF. CDR3 nucleotides: TGTGCCAGCAGTCCTCGGACAGCCCTACTTAACTATGGCTACACCTTC.

This chain joins TRBV18 and TRBJ2-5, with D uncertain. Germline V gene data show CDR1 as KGHSH and CDR2 as LQKENI. Deletions cut 6 bases from V and 5 bases from J, with 16 bases between. This CDR3 contains 14 residues. The CDR3 region is CASSLGSVGETQYF. CDR3 coding DNA: TGTGCCAGCTCCCTCGGGTCTGTTGGGGAGACCCAGTACTTC.

This clonotype was counted many times. This chain joins TRBV20-1 and TRBJ2-7, with TRBD2 matching over 10 bases. Germline trimming cut 3 bases from V and 6 bases from J; bases unmatched to any gene: 14. This CDR3 has 16 amino acids. Germline lookup yields CDR1 DFQATT and CDR2 SNEGSKA (reference sequence). CDR3 in amino acids: CSASRLAGEVGGEQYF. The CDR3 DNA sequence: TGCAGTGCTAGCAGGCTAGCGGGAGAGGTTGGGGGCGAGCAGTACTTC.

The chain links TRBV2 to TRBJ2-2; no clear D gene. Trimming removed 5 bases from V and 4 bases from J, with 14 bases in between. The CDR3 runs 15 residues. Germline lookup yields CDR1 SNHLY and CDR2 FYNNEI. CDR3 sequence reads: CASSHSVTSTGELFF. The CDR3 DNA is TGTGCCAGCAGTCACAGCGTGACGAGCACCGGGGAGCTGTTTTTT.

The table lists this clonotype with many counts. The V call is TRBV19, the J call TRBJ2-1, with D perhaps matching TRBD1 (6 bases). The CDR3 is 12 amino acids. The V and J ends lost 6 bases and 10 bases respectively, with 13 bases between them. CDR1 and CDR2 from the germline V gene are LNHDA and SQIVND (reference sequence). CDR3 DNA: TGTGCCAGTAGCTCAGGGGTAGGGGAGCAGTTCTTC. It translates to CASSSGVGEQFF. The full variable domain, in which reference TRBV19 and TRBJ2-1 provide the parts outside the CDR3, is DGGITQSPKYLFRKEGQNVTLSCEQNLNHDAMYWYRQDPGQGLRLIYYSQIVNDFQKGDIAEGYSVSREKKESFPLTVTSAQKNPTAFYLCASSSGVGEQFFGPGTRLTVL.

This clonotype occurred many times. The rearrangement joins TRBV16 to TRBJ2-7; 7 bases match TRBD2. The CDR3 has 15 amino acids. Germline values: CDR1 KGHSY, CDR2 FQNENV. V lost 4 bases, J lost 4 bases, and 10 bases stayed unmatched. The CDR3, as DNA: TGTGCCAGCAGCCCGGCGAGGACTAGTATTTACGAGCAGTACTTC. Amino acids: CASSPARTSIYEQYF.

In this sample, this clonotype turned up many times. The J gene is TRBJ2-7, the V gene TRBV9; no clear D gene. Trimming took 5 bases from V and 1 from J, leaving 13 bases between them. The CDR3 loop spans 14 amino acids. CDR1 SGDLS and CDR2 YYNGEE come from the germline V gene. CDR3 coding DNA: TGTGCCAGCAGTACCGGAAGTTTTTCCTACGAGCAGTACTTC. This encodes CASSTGSFSYEQYF.

This clonotype is labeled as medium-sized. The J gene is TRBJ2-1, the V gene TRBV7-9; tentative D call: TRBD1 (6 bases). Germline CDR1 SEHNR, CDR2 FQNEAQ (reference sequence). V was pared by 5 bases and J by 5 bases, with 13 bases between. There are 14 residues in the CDR3. This CDR3 reads CASSARDTDNEQFF. The CDR3 bases are TGTGCCAGCAGCGCCCGGGACACGGACAATGAGCAGTTCTTC.

This clonotype was detected a few times. A much bigger clone sits one base away, suggesting this may be a read error. The chain uses TRBV6-1 and TRBJ2-7, with D tentatively TRBD2 (6 bases). CDR3 length: 14 amino acids. Germline CDR1 MNHNS, CDR2 SASEGT. CDR3 region: CANSPQAGTYEQYF. For the CDR3, the DNA is TGTGCCAACAGTCCCCAGGCGGGGACCTACGAGCAGTACTTC.

A remark on this clonotype: Because the CDR3 is missing its conserved closing phenylalanine or tryptophan, this is likely a read error. CDR3 loop: CASSLGTGDGHSNQPQHL. DNA for the CDR3: TGCGCCAGCAGCTTGGGGACAGGGGACGGTCATAGCAATCAGCCCCAGCATCTT. This chain uses TRBV5-1 with TRBJ1-5, with 9 bases lining up with TRBD1. The CDR3 contains 18 residues. The germline V gene has CDR1 SGHRS and CDR2 YFSETQ. V lost 0 bases to trimming and J lost 0 bases; unmatched junction nucleotides: 7.

The table lists this clonotype with many counts. The CDR3 coding sequence is TGTGCCAGCAGACTTGACAGGACTAGCACAGATACGCAGTATTTT. This sequence encodes CASRLDRTSTDTQYF. V is TRBV2 and J is TRBJ2-3; weak D call: TRBD1 (6 bases). The V gene lost 6 bases and the J gene lost 0 bases, with 13 bases spanning the gap. This CDR3 has 15 amino acids. Germline CDR1 reads SNHLY; CDR2 reads FYNNEI.

This clonotype was seen ten or more times. This sequence joins TRBV15 and TRBJ2-7; D ambiguous. From germline, CDR1 is LNHNV and CDR2 YYDKDF (reference sequence). Trimming removed 0 bases at V and 3 bases at J, with 12 bases between. The CDR3 runs to 15 residues. CDR3 bases: TGTGCCACCAGCAGAGATCCCGATTATGTCTACGAGCAGTACTTC. Encoded protein: CATSRDPDYVYEQYF. The full variable domain, with the rest looked up from reference TRBV15 and TRBJ2-7, is DAMVIQNPRYQVTQFGKPVTLSCSQTLNHNVMYWYQQKSSQAPKLLFHYYDKDFNNEADTPDNFQSRRPNTSFCFLDIRSPGLGDTAMYLCATSRDPDYVYEQYFGPGTRLTVT.

This clonotype was detected many times. This chain links TRBV20-1 with TRBJ2-1; D perhaps matches TRBD1 (6 bases). Germline V gene data show CDR1 as DFQATT and CDR2 as SNEGSKA (reference sequence). V lost 3 bases to trimming and J lost 0 bases, with 18 bases between them. The CDR3 is made up of 17 amino acids. The DNA for the CDR3 is TGCAGTGCTAGGACGGCAGGGGACCCCAGCTCCTACAATGAGCAGTTCTTC. Translation: CSARTAGDPSSYNEQFF.

This clonotype was counted many times. The chain employs TRBV7-3 and TRBJ2-3, with 12 nucleotides matching TRBD2. J lost 4 bases, V lost 0 bases, and 8 bases had no gene match. The CDR3 consists of 18 residues. The germline gives CDR1 SGHTA, CDR2 FQGTGA. The CDR3 loop is CASSLTVGLAGGPDTQYF. The CDR3 DNA reads TGTGCCAGCAGCTTAACGGTGGGGCTAGCGGGAGGGCCAGATACGCAGTATTTT.

This clonotype has at least ten counts. The chain has TRBV28 and TRBJ2-7; D gene ambiguous. The CDR3 totals 15 residues. V lost 6 bases, J lost 0 bases, and 15 bases lay in between. CDR1 and CDR2 (germline): MDHEN, SYDVKM. The chain's CDR3 is CASSYLARASYEQYF. The CDR3 coding sequence is TGTGCCAGCAGCTACTTGGCTAGGGCCTCCTACGAGCAGTACTTC. The entire variable domain, with the rest obtained from reference TRBV28 and TRBJ2-7, is as follows: DVKVTQSSRYLVKRTGEKVFLECVQDMDHENMFWYRQDPGLGLRLIYFSYDVKMKEKGDIPEGYSVSREKKERFSLILESASTNQTSMYLCASSYLARASYEQYFGPGTRLTVT.

In its sample, this clonotype was seen many times. The chain couples TRBV5-1 to TRBJ1-4; TRBD1 is a possible D gene (6 bases). V was cut by 0 bases and J by 0 bases, with 9 bases left in between. The germline CDR1 and CDR2 sequences are SGHRS and YFSETQ. The CDR3 extends over 16 amino acids. The CDR3 nucleotides read TGCGCCAGCAGCTTGGGGACAGCTACAACTAATGAAAAACTGTTTTTT. Protein product: CASSLGTATTNEKLFF. Filled out from reference TRBV5-1 and TRBJ1-4, the complete variable domain reads KAGVTQTPRYLIKTRGQQVTLSCSPISGHRSVSWYQQTPGQGLQFLFEYFSETQRNKGNFPGRFSGRQFSNSRSEMNVSTLELGDSALYLCASSLGTATTNEKLFFGSGTQLSVL.

By share of the sample, this clonotype is medium-sized (0.01 to 0.1%). The rearrangement links TRBV2 to TRBJ2-5, with 7 bases fitting TRBD1. Germline CDR1 reads SNHLY; CDR2 reads FYNNEI. Trimming removed 5 bases from V and 3 bases from J; junction bases left unmatched: 12. The CDR3 length is 16 residues. The chain's CDR3 is CASSPHLGDREETQYF. In DNA, the CDR3 is TGTGCCAGCAGTCCCCACTTGGGGGACAGAGAAGAGACCCAGTACTTC.

This clonotype has a single count. A much bigger clone sits one base away, suggesting this may be a read error. In DNA, the CDR3 is TGTGCCAGCAGTCCCTGGGGGTTAGGCGTACAGGGAGGGAATCGGCCCCAGCATTTT. Its translation: CASSPWGLGVQGGNRPQHF. The V and J genes are TRBV6-2 or TRBV6-3 and TRBJ1-5; D is perhaps TRBD1 (6 bases). The CDR3 has 19 amino acids. Germline lookup yields CDR1 MNHEY and CDR2 SVGEGT.

By sample fraction, this clonotype is medium-sized. V is TRBV6-9 and J is TRBJ2-5; 12 nucleotides match TRBD2. V trimming: 3 bases; J trimming: 4 bases; junction bases outside the gene matches: 6. The CDR3 spans 16 residues. Germline loops: CDR1 MNHGY, CDR2 SVAAGI. CDR3 DNA: TGTGCCAGCAGTTACGGCGCTAGCGGGAGGGCAGAGACCCAGTACTTC. The encoded protein is CASSYGASGRAETQYF.

This clonotype was detected ten times or more. V and J are TRBV30 and TRBJ1-5; maybe TRBD1 (5 bases). The CDR3 runs to 13 residues. V was trimmed by 0 bases and J by 5 bases, leaving 8 bases between them. Germline-derived CDR1 and CDR2 are GTSNPN and SVGIG (reference sequence). The CDR3 reads CAWSVQGYQPQHF. The DNA of the CDR3 is TGTGCCTGGAGTGTTCAGGGATATCAGCCCCAGCATTTT. The full variable domain, with the rest looked up from reference TRBV30 and TRBJ1-5, is SQTIHQWPATLVQPVGSPLSLECTVEGTSNPNLYWYRQAAGRGLQLLFYSVGIGQISSEVPQNLSASRPQDRQFILSSKKLLLSDSGFYLCAWSVQGYQPQHFGDGTRLSIL.

This clonotype was detected only once. With only one base between it and a far larger clone, this is likely a read error. The chain carries TRBV6-4 and TRBJ2-3, with TRBD2 identical over 11 bases. The germline V gene encodes CDR1 MRHNA and CDR2 SNTAGT. The CDR3 is 18 amino acids. The DNA for the CDR3 is TGTGCCAGCAGTTACTCGGTGACTAGCGGGATCTCCACAGATACGCAGTATTTT. Translated: CASSYSVTSGISTDTQYF.

With respect to this clonotype: This likely traces to a read error, being one base from a far larger clone. The rearrangement links TRBV28 to TRBJ1-5, with D possibly TRBD1 on 6 matching bases. The CDR3 totals 13 residues. Trimming left V 8 bases short and J 3 bases short, with 11 bases between. CDR1 and CDR2 (germline): MDHEN, SYDVKM. CDR3 residues: CASGYRDNQPQHF. The CDR3 DNA reads TGTGCCAGCGGTTACAGGGACAATCAGCCCCAGCATTTT.

This clonotype was found many times. V gene TRBV6-4 combines with J gene TRBJ1-1, with D unclear. There are 13 residues in the CDR3. Trimming stripped 2 bases from V and 1 base from J, with 5 bases between. Per the germline V gene, CDR1 is MRHNA and CDR2 is SNTAGT. CDR3 nucleotides: TGTGCCAGCAGTGACGAGCAGAACACTGAAGCTTTCTTT. Protein sequence: CASSDEQNTEAFF.

This clonotype showed up many times. The V gene is TRBV6-2 or TRBV6-3, the J gene TRBJ1-5; 8 bases match TRBD1. The junction had 1 base not matched to a gene; V was cut back by 7 bases and J by 2 bases. The germline V gene encodes CDR1 MNHEY and CDR2 SVGEGT. This CDR3 has 13 residues. CDR3 amino acids: CASTDRGNQPQHF. The CDR3 region has the DNA TGTGCCAGCACGGACAGGGGCAATCAGCCCCAGCATTTT.

This clonotype came up many times. The chain couples TRBV28 to TRBJ1-4; TRBD1 is a possible D gene (5 bases). Per the germline V gene, CDR1 is MDHEN and CDR2 is SYDVKM. The CDR3 consists of 15 residues. Between the trimmed V and J ends, which lost 2 bases and 4 bases, there was a span of 11 bases. The CDR3: CASSLPTANNEKLFF. CDR3 coding DNA: TGTGCCAGCAGTTTACCGACAGCTAATAATGAAAAACTGTTTTTT. Filled out from reference TRBV28 and TRBJ1-4, the complete variable domain reads DVKVTQSSRYLVKRTGEKVFLECVQDMDHENMFWYRQDPGLGLRLIYFSYDVKMKEKGDIPEGYSVSREKKERFSLILESASTNQTSMYLCASSLPTANNEKLFFGSGTQLSVL.

A note on this clonotype: This probably arose from a read error, given a far larger clone one base away. The genes are TRBV6-1 and TRBJ2-2, with D possibly being TRBD2 (6 bases). CDR3 length: 16 residues. Germline lookup yields CDR1 MNHNS and CDR2 SASEGT. V shed 6 bases and J shed 1 base, with 15 bases lying between them. In nucleotides, the CDR3 is TGTGCCAGCAGCCCTCGCGGGACGTGGAACACCGGGGAGCTGTTTTTT. Translation gives CASSPRGTWNTGELFF.

This clonotype was seen many times. V is TRBV7-6 and J is TRBJ2-2, with 9 bases lining up with TRBD2. CDR1 and CDR2 (germline): SGHVS, FNYEAQ. V was clipped by 5 bases and J by 4 bases; unmatched bases: 8. This CDR3 has 16 residues. Here the CDR3 DNA reads TGTGCCAGCAGCCCATTAGCGGGAGAGTTCACCGGGGAGCTGTTTTTT. This translates into CASSPLAGEFTGELFF.

This clonotype was observed at least ten times. This chain links TRBV3-2 with TRBJ2-3; the D segment call TRBD1 is taken from the table without a DNA check. TRBV3-2 is an annotated pseudogene. CDR3 length: 18 amino acids. CDR3 sequence: CASRDRTGGICFTDTQYF. The CDR3 DNA sequence: TGTGCCAGCAGAGATCGGACAGGCGGGATATGTTTCACAGATACGCAGTATTTT.

About this clonotype itself: A read error likely explains this, since a far larger clone differs by one base. The V and J genes are TRBV6-5 and TRBJ1-6; D is uncertain. Between the trimmed V and J ends, which lost 3 bases and 8 bases, there was a span of 11 bases. This CDR3 has 14 amino acids. Germline CDR1 reads MNHEY; CDR2 reads SVGAGI. For the CDR3, the DNA is TGTGCCAGCAGTTATACCCACACCTATTCACCCCTCCACTTT. Translated, it gives CASSYTHTYSPLHF.

This clonotype was detected ten times or more. The chain recombines TRBV20-1 with TRBJ1-1, with D uncertain. The CDR3 has 14 residues. Trimming removed 6 bases at V and 1 base at J, with 15 bases between. Germline V lookup: CDR1 DFQATT, CDR2 SNEGSKA (reference sequence). The CDR3 here is CSALPARRNTEAFF. Written as DNA, the CDR3 is TGCAGTGCCCTTCCGGCGCGACGGAACACTGAAGCTTTCTTT.

Many counts were recorded for this clonotype. This rearrangement joins TRBV2 to TRBJ1-5; TRBD1 agrees at 7 bases. This CDR3 has 14 residues. V lost 4 bases and J lost 4; bases outside the gene matches: 4. The germline V gene encodes CDR1 SNHLY and CDR2 FYNNEI. DNA of the CDR3: TGTGCCAGCAGTGTGGGACAGACGAATCAGCCCCAGCATTTT. It specifies CASSVGQTNQPQHF.